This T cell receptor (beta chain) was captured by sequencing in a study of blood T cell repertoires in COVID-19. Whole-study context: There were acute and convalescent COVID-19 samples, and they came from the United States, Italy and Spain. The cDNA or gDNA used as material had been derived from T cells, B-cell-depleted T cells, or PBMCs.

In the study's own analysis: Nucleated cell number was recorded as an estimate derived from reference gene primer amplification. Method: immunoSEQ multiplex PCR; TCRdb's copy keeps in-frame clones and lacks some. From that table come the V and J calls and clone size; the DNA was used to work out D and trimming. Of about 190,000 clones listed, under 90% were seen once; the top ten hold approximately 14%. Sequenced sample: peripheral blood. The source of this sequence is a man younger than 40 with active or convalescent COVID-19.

The CDR3 loop is CAIQGGQGRGYTF. CDR3 coding DNA: TGTGCCATCCAAGGAGGACAGGGCCGTGGCTACACCTTC. The rearrangement links TRBV19 to TRBJ1-2, with 8 bases lining up with TRBD1. The CDR3 has 13 amino acids. In germline, CDR1 is LNHDA, CDR2 SQIVND (reference sequence). V was pared by 10 bases and J by 7 bases, with 11 bases of the junction left unmatched. Complete variable domain (other parts from reference TRBV19 and TRBJ1-2): DGGITQSPKYLFRKEGQNVTLSCEQNLNHDAMYWYRQDPGQGLRLIYYSQIVNDFQKGDIAEGYSVSREKKESFPLTVTSAQKNPTAFYLCAIQGGQGRGYTFGSGTRLTVV.